This T cell receptor beta chain was sequenced for a study of cytomegalovirus exposure and HLA in healthy donors. Primers included in the PCR were 60 Vbeta and 13 Jbeta primers. The data were produced by immunoSEQ multiplex PCR, yet TCRdb's version contains in-frame clones alone and is incomplete. The sample holds a few hundred thousand clones, around nine tenths seen once. The V gene lost 5 bases and the J gene lost 5 bases, with 12 bases spanning the gap. The CDR3 contains 13 residues. Germline CDR1 reads SGHTA; CDR2 reads FQGTGA. Details on this clone: The antigen is not known.

Study results and limitations: Accurate HLA-A and HLA-B prediction from TCR beta sequences was reported for most subjects. Cytomegalovirus association was assigned to over 150 TCR beta chains. Highest at DRB1 and lowest at HLA-C, TCR association rates differed among HLA loci in a later analysis.

The sample consisted of PBMCs. The clonotype comes from a girl aged 2 to 10 in good health and CMV-seronegative. The J gene is TRBJ1-1, the V gene TRBV7-3, with D possibly TRBD1 on 5 matching bases. The CDR3 DNA sequence: TGTGCCAGCAGCGTCGGGGGATATACTGAAGCTTTCTTT. This encodes CASSVGGYTEAFF.